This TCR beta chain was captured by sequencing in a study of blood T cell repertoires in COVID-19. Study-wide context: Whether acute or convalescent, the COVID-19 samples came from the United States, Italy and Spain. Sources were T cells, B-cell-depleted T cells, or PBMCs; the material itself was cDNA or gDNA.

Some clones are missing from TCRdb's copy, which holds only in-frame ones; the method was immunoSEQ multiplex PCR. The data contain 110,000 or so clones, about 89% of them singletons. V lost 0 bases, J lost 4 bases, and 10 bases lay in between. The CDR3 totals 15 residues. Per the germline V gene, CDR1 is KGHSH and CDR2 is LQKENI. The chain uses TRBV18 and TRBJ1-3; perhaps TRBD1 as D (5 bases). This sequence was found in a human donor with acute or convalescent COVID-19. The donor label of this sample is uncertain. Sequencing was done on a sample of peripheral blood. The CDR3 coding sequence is TGTGCCAGCTCACCACCGTCGACAGACGGAAACACCATATATTTT. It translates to CASSPPSTDGNTIYF. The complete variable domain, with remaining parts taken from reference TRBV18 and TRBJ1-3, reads NAGVMQNPRHLVRRRGQEARLRCSPMKGHSHVYWYRQLPEEGLKFMVYLQKENIIDESGMPKERFSAEFPKEGPSILRIQQVVRGDSAAYFCASSPPSTDGNTIYFGEGSWLTVV.